One T cell receptor beta chain is described in this entry. Its matching antigen is unknown. The V segment lost 2 bases and the J segment 2 bases; nucleotides outside the gene matches: 9. Germline-derived CDR1 and CDR2 are SGHTA and FQGNSA. This CDR3 is 17 amino acids long. The data are from a study of long-term antiretroviral therapy in people with HIV. Study findings and constraints: The study collected no data on ART adherence, viral resistance or therapy changes.

It was version v3.0 of the immunoSEQ assay that was run at survey level. Using immunoSEQ multiplex PCR, the repertoire was profiled, and TCRdb retains in-frame clones only, with some absent. The data contain approximately 25,000 clones, over 85% of them seen just once; the ten biggest clones take up around 9.6%. This sample comprised unsorted PBMCs, obtained 7.6 years after starting antiretroviral therapy. This receptor was taken from a woman aged 40 to 50 with HIV. The V call is TRBV7-2, the J call TRBJ1-2; 9 bases match TRBD1. In DNA, the CDR3 is TGTGCCAGCAGCTTAACCCCCGGGACAGGGAGGAACTATGGCTACACCTTC. This sequence encodes CASSLTPGTGRNYGYTF.